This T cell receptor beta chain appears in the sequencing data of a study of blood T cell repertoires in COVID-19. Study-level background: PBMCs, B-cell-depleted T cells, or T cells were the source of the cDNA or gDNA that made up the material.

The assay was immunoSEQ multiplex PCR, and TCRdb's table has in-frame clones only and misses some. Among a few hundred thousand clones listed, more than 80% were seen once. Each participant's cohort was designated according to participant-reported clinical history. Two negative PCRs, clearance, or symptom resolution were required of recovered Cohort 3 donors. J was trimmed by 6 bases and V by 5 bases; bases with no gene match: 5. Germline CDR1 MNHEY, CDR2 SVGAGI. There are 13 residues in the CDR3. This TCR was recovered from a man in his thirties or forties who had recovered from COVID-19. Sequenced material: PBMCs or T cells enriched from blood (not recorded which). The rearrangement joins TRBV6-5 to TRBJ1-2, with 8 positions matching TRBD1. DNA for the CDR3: TGTGCCAGCAGTCGGACAGGGCCCGATGGCTACACCTTC. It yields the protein CASSRTGPDGYTF.